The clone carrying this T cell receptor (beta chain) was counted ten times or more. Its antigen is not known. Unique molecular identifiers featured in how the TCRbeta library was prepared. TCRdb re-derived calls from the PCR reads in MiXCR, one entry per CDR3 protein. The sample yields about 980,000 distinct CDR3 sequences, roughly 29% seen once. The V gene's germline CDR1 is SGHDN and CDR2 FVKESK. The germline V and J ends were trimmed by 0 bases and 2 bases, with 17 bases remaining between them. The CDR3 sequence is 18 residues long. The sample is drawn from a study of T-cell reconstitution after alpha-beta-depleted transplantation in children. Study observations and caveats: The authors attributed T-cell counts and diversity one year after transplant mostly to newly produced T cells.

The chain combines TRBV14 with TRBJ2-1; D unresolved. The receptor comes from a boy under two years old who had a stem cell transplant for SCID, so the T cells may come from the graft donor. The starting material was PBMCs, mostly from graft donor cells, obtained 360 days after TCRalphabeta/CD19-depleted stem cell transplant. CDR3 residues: CASSQDGYSPWAYNEQFF. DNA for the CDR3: TGTGCCAGCAGCCAAGATGGGTATTCGCCGTGGGCCTACAATGAGCAGTTCTTC. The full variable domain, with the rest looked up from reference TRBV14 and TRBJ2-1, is EAGVTQFPSHSVIEKGQTVTLRCDPISGHDNLYWYRRVMGKEIKFLLHFVKESKQDESGMPNNRFLAERTGGTYSTLKVQPAELEDSGVYFCASSQDGYSPWAYNEQFFGPGTRLTVL.